This is a list of T cell receptor beta chains from one sample in a study of blood T cell repertoires in COVID-19. This table comes from immunoSEQ multiplex PCR, and its TCRdb copy is limited to in-frame clones, with some not included. The table includes around 250,000 clones, approximately 84% detected once. Sequenced sample: PBMCs or T cells enriched from blood (not recorded which). These receptors were obtained from a middle-aged man who had recovered from COVID-19. Each CDR3 is given with its conserved first and last residue. The order of the fields is D gene, clone size, J gene, V gene, CDR3 protein, CDR3 DNA. D genes are given only for firm matches. Not all rows give a size; the values are once, few, many and, for expanded clones, a class.

TRBD1,-,TRBJ2-3,TRBV5-1,CASSSGQVPDTQYF,TGCGCCAGCAGCTCGGGACAGGTGCCAGATACGCAGTATTTT
TRBD1,-,TRBJ1-2,TRBV27,CASSPTGGAYGYTF,TGTGCCAGCAGTCCGACAGGGGGCGCGTATGGCTACACCTTC
TRBD1,-,TRBJ1-1,TRBV9,CASSAGRQGDTEAFF,TGTGCCAGCAGCGCGGGACGACAGGGGGACACTGAAGCTTTCTTT
-,-,TRBJ2-7,TRBV6-2/TRBV6-3,CASSYEGVPYEQYF,TGTGCCAGCAGTTACGAGGGGGTGCCCTACGAGCAGTACTTC
TRBD1,-,TRBJ2-5,TRBV9,CASSVPGGAETQYF,TGTGCCAGCAGCGTCCCAGGGGGCGCGGAGACCCAGTACTTC
TRBD1,-,TRBJ1-1,TRBV5-1,CASSLAEGAGTEAFF,TGCGCCAGCAGCTTGGCCGAGGGGGCAGGTACTGAAGCTTTCTTT
TRBD1,-,TRBJ1-4,TRBV6-5,CASRTGTGDEKLFF,TGTGCCAGCAGGACCGGGACAGGGGATGAAAAACTGTTTTTT
TRBD2,-,TRBJ2-3,TRBV5-1,CASSLVVAGGTDTQYF,TGCGCCAGCAGCTTGGTGGTAGCGGGAGGGACAGATACGCAGTATTTT
TRBD2,-,TRBJ2-1,TRBV9,CASSPSGGAYNEQFF,TGTGCCAGCAGTCCTAGCGGGGGGGCGTACAATGAGCAGTTCTTC
-,-,TRBJ1-1,TRBV20-1,CSASLPGDTEAFF,TGCAGTGCTAGTCTCCCAGGGGACACTGAAGCTTTCTTT
TRBD1,-,TRBJ2-2,TRBV4-1,CASSQLIGQGSGELFF,TGCGCCAGCAGCCAACTGATAGGACAGGGGTCCGGGGAGCTGTTTTTT
TRBD2,-,TRBJ2-7,TRBV20-1,CSASGLLAGDFYEQYF,TGCAGTGCTAGTGGTTTACTAGCGGGGGATTTCTACGAGCAGTACTTC
-,-,TRBJ2-5,TRBV5-1,CASSLALQGAQETQYF,TGCGCCAGCAGCTTGGCTTTACAGGGTGCCCAAGAGACCCAGTACTTC
TRBD1,-,TRBJ1-2,TRBV18,CASSTLDRAYGYTF,TGTGCCAGCTCAACATTGGACAGGGCCTATGGCTACACCTTC
-,-,TRBJ2-1,TRBV29-1,CSVGSIARDEQFF,TGCAGCGTGGGGAGTATTGCGCGCGATGAGCAGTTCTTC
-,few,TRBJ1-3,TRBV24-1,CATSETQGSGNTIYF,TGTGCCACCAGTGAAACACAGGGCTCTGGAAACACCATATATTTT
-,-,TRBJ2-5,TRBV7-8,CASSLVNQETQYF,TGTGCCAGCAGCTTAGTCAACCAGGAGACCCAGTACTTC
-,-,TRBJ1-5,TRBV19,CASKQEPNQPQHF,TGTGCCAGTAAACAGGAGCCCAATCAGCCCCAGCATTTT
-,-,TRBJ1-1,TRBV7-3,CASSTQAGLNTEAFF,TGTGCCAGCAGCACGCAAGCGGGACTCAACACTGAAGCTTTCTTT
-,-,TRBJ1-6,TRBV10-3,CATLSRPNSNSPLHF,TGTGCCACCCTGTCGCGGCCCAACTCGAATTCACCCCTCCACTTT
TRBD2,-,TRBJ2-1,TRBV6-2/TRBV6-3,CASSSGGGPTLYYSSYNEQFF,TGTGCCAGCAGCTCGGGCGGGGGGCCAACTTTATATTATAGCTCCTACAATGAGCAGTTCTTC
TRBD1,-,TRBJ1-2,TRBV3-1/TRBV3-2,CASSHALRDRVVGYTF,TGTGCCAGCAGCCATGCCCTCCGGGACAGGGTGGTAGGCTACACCTTC
TRBD1,-,TRBJ1-3,TRBV9,CASSVTGDSGNTIYF,TGTGCCAGCAGCGTGACAGGGGATTCTGGAAACACCATATATTTT
-,-,TRBJ2-7,TRBV21-1,CASSKEGGESISSYEQYF,TGTGCCAGCAGCAAAGAGGGGGGGGAGAGTATTAGTTCCTACGAGCAGTACTTC
-,-,TRBJ1-5,TRBV5-1,CASSLDTDNQPQHF,TGCGCCAGCAGCTTGGATACAGATAATCAGCCCCAGCATTTT
TRBD1,-,TRBJ2-7,TRBV18,CASSPAGGYEQYF,TGTGCCAGCTCACCCGCAGGGGGCTACGAGCAGTACTTC
TRBD1,-,TRBJ2-7,TRBV20-1,CSASTPPGTGKRYEQYF,TGCAGTGCTAGTACCCCCCCGGGGACAGGGAAAAGGTACGAGCAGTACTTC
TRBD2,-,TRBJ2-2,TRBV12-3/TRBV12-4,CASGRDTGELFF,TGTGCGAGCGGGAGAGACACCGGGGAGCTGTTTTTT
-,many,TRBJ1-2,TRBV18,CASSLDTNYGYTF,TGTGCCAGCTCATTAGATACTAACTATGGCTACACCTTC
-,-,TRBJ2-1,TRBV28,CASSLAGGRSNEQFF,TGTGCCAGCAGTTTGGCCGGGGGGCGCAGCAATGAGCAGTTCTTC
-,-,TRBJ1-1,TRBV29-1,CSADYEASGSNTEAFF,TGCAGCGCTGATTATGAGGCCTCCGGGTCGAACACTGAAGCTTTCTTT